The present entry profiles one T cell receptor beta chain with its context. Its antigen is currently unknown. These data come from a study of T cell responses to AZD1222 COVID-19 vaccine. The assay was immunoSEQ multiplex PCR, and TCRdb's table has in-frame clones only and misses some. Of 92,000 or so clones listed, 70% to 90% are singletons. V shed 6 bases, J shed 8 bases, and the junction held 20 bases outside the gene matches. Germline V gene data show CDR1 as GTSNPN and CDR2 as SVGIG (reference sequence). CDR3 length: 16 amino acids. Study-level results: Possibly, clonal diversity was underestimated; donors were largely white British and included more females. Spike-spanning, vaccine-associated CD4 TCRs were dominant at 160-218 and 743-854. Following two doses of AZD1222, Spike-specific TCR breadth and depth rose. Samples come after the peak T cell response, not at day 14.

This receptor was identified in an adult who received the AZD1222 COVID-19 vaccine. The sample here was peripheral blood, taken 28 days after the second AZD1222 dose. This chain joins TRBV30 and TRBJ1-2; 8 bases map to TRBD1. The CDR3 DNA reads TGTGCCTGTGCGCAGGGGGCGCATGCGGGACATCAAGGCTACACCTTC. Amino acid sequence: CACAQGAHAGHQGYTF.